This TCR beta chain stems from a study of tumor-infiltrating lymphocytes in primary liver carcinoma. Study-wide context: Patients of both sexes were 30 to 69 years old.

Points from the study as a whole: Bulk unsorted sampling precluded comparing CD4+ and CD8+ repertoires.

Note on this clonotype: The target antigen is unknown. This may stem from a read error, because a much larger clone lies one nucleotide away.

CDR1 is SGHNT, CDR2 YENEEA, per germline. This CDR3 has 15 residues. The V and J ends lost 6 bases and 7 bases, in that order; junction bases with no gene match: 11. Alongside blood RNA obtained from unsorted whole blood, germline DNA was also extracted. Infection with HBV was chronic in patients; they were treatment-naive. Preoperatively, peripheral blood was drawn, approximately 4 milliliters in total. TCR beta cDNA was reverse-transcribed from around 0.55 ug of total RNA. The reaction used a constant-region primer and ProtoScript II reverse transcriptase. Slightly modified ARM-PCR served as the procedure for the TCR beta libraries. These libraries came from three rounds of nested multiplex PCR. Forward primers for TRBV1-TRBV30 and a C-beta reverse primer served the first two PCR rounds, at around 11 cycles each. TCRdb independently ran MiXCR on the multiplex PCR reads; one entry per CDR3 protein. The sample carries under 200,000 distinct CDR3 sequences, 65% recorded once.

Sequences were obtained from peripheral blood. The genes are TRBV11-3 and TRBJ2-1; 8 bases agree with TRBD1. The sequence derives from a woman aged 55-69 years with primary liver carcinoma and hepatitis B virus infection. CDR3 DNA: TGTGCCAGCAGACAGCACGAACAGGGGGGAAATGAGCAGTTCTTC. It is translated as CASRQHEQGGNEQFF.